This paragraph covers one T cell receptor beta chain sequence. Germline CDR1 is LNHDA and CDR2 is SQIVND (reference sequence). The length of the CDR3 is 13 residues. V lost 9 bases to trimming and J lost 5 bases; unmatched junction nucleotides: 7. In the original workflow: Researchers report that nucleated cell counts were estimated from reference gene primer amplification. Data came from immunoSEQ multiplex PCR; TCRdb stores just in-frame clones and leaves some out. V, J and clone size derive from that table, while D and trimming were established from the DNA sequence. This sample has 65,000 to 95,000 clones, with around 90% found just once. The data were obtained in a study of blood T cell repertoires in COVID-19. Turning to the study itself: Samples of COVID-19 (acute and convalescent) were obtained from the United States, Italy and Spain. PBMCs, B-cell-depleted T cells, or T cells provided the cDNA or gDNA that made up the material.

This sequence originates from a man between 45 and 60 years old with active COVID-19. Material for sequencing was peripheral blood. The rearrangement joins TRBV19 to TRBJ2-7, with TRBD1 matching 10 bases. The CDR3 here is CASRLTGGDEQYF. As DNA, the CDR3 is TGTGCCAGCCGCTTGACAGGGGGCGACGAGCAGTACTTC.